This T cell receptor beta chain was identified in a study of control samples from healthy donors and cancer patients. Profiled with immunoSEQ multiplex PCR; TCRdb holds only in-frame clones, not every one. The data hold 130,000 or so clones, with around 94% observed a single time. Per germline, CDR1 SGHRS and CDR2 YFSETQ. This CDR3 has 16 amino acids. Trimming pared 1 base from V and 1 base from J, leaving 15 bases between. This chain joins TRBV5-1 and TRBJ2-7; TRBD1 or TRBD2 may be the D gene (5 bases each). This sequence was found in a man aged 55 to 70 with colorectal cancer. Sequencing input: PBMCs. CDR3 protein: CASSLSQGVGSYEQYF. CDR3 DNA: TGCGCCAGCAGCTTGTCCCAGGGAGTAGGGTCCTACGAGCAGTACTTC.